This T cell receptor beta chain stems from a study of shared clonotypes between healthy human individuals (dated by TCRdb to the early 2020s). With regard to the full study: The cohort comprised a couple of women and a few men aged 18 to 49 years. For each donor, CD4 naive and CD4 memory were each given three plates, CD8 naive was given two plates, and CD8 memory was given one plate. To estimate repertoire size and how much clonotype sharing occurs between individuals, the study deeply sequenced the blood TCR repertoires of 4 to 6 healthy adults. Libraries were prepared and TCR repertoires were sequenced by different laboratories using diverse techniques, in order to increase sequencing depth and limit assay-specific biases. Leukapheresis yielded between about 0.85 and 9 billion PBMCs per donor.

The germline V gene (reference sequence) yields LNHDA for CDR1 and SQIVND for CDR2. Between the V and J ends, shortened by 7 bases and 0 bases respectively, the junction contains 9 bases. There are 13 amino acids in the CDR3, from cysteine to phenylalanine inclusive. The entry retains the CDR3 DNA only, 39 bases that are in frame from base 1. What the authors observed across the whole study: Because the study included only a small number of donors, the genetic and exposure-history diversity represented was limited. Naive subsets generally had larger estimated clonotype richness than memory subsets did. Clonotypes shared by all four sorted-subset donors showed higher generation probabilities than non-shared clonotypes. Based on pairwise subsampling, the degree of clonotype sharing among donors was expected to be affected by sequencing depth. Sharing across several donors was observed for around 5% of naive CD4, over 3% of naive CD8, over 2% of memory CD4, and around 0.4% of memory CD8 clonotypes. Only blood was sampled, and tissue TCR repertoires likely differ from those in blood. Incomplete sequencing was indicated by rarefaction of sorted-subset datasets, despite the large sequencing depth.

Using the deep immunoSEQ assay, multiplex PCR amplified TCR CDR3 regions from genomic DNA. Genomic DNA extracted from each cell subset was distributed evenly over all wells of several immunoSEQ 96-well plates, and each plate served as one replicate. For sorted subsets, each replicate PCR was loaded with around 200 ng genomic DNA, equivalent to some 31,000 T cell genomes. Purified libraries were quantified with a Qubit 3.0 fluorometer, sized on a Bioanalyzer 2100, and re-quantified with the KAPA Library Quantification kit. Each immunoSEQ 96-well plate was sequenced on its own single-read 150-cycle Illumina NextSeq 550 flow cell. On the study's bioinformatics: Because only junctional sequences without quality scores were contained in the immunoSEQ output, filtering matching that applied to full-length reads could not be performed. Sequences were annotated with PyIR, a Python wrapper for IgBLAST v1.9, using IMGT germline references to assign V/J genes and CDR3. Reads were filtered out if the reads had weak V/J assignments (E-value above 1e-6), no CDR3, stop codons, out-of-frame junctions, or ambiguous translated residues. V3J clonotypes were defined as sequences sharing an identical inferred V gene, J gene, and CDR3 amino acid sequence. Percentage overlap between repertoires was calculated by dividing the number of shared unique clonotypes by the size of the smaller repertoire. Three approaches were used to assess repertoire richness: RTK rarefaction, the Chao1 estimator, and Recon v2.1 estimates of unobserved clonotypes. OLGA was used to compute generation probabilities for all TCRbeta clonotypes that the gDNA method yielded from a handful of donors. Sourced from immuneACCESS, this table was stored by TCRdb with only in-frame sequences that have V and J called. A share of the clones is absent; for the studies checked, an unresolved V gene accounts for under half, and the remainder has no known explanation. The DNA was the basis for D and trimming; V, J and clone size are from that table. This sample lists roughly 700,000 clones; around 74% were detected once. The ten largest make up about 1.7% of the sample.

The donors were healthy, HIV-negative adults with no recently reported acute infections or vaccinations. Every donor was a Caucasian adult residing in Nashville, Tennessee, USA. CD4+ T cells were enriched through magnetic negative selection, after which naive cells were positively selected on CD45RA and the remaining negative fraction served as the memory subset. Blood was collected by leukapheresis, and PBMCs were isolated by Ficoll-Histopaque density gradient centrifugation and then cryopreserved in liquid nitrogen vapor phase. Analytical flow cytometry was used to check the purity and quantity of each magnetically sorted T cell population. From each sorted fraction, genomic DNA was isolated and quantified by UV absorbance on a Nanodrop 2000c. About this clone itself: What this receptor recognizes is not known. Nothing much larger sits one base from this clone, and base qualities are not available.

Sequences were obtained from memory CD4+ T cells sorted from blood. The cell subset or site tag for this specimen amounts to: CD45RA-negative fraction. This clonotype was sampled from a woman aged 25 to 39 in good health. The sequence links TRBV19 to TRBJ1-1; no D gene is confidently identified. The DNA sequence is TGTGCCAGTAACCGGGAGATGAACACTGAAGCTTTCTTT. Translated, this is CASNREMNTEAFF. The reference TRBV19 and TRBJ1-1 proteins fill in what lies around the CDR3, so the full variable domain reads DGGITQSPKYLFRKEGQNVTLSCEQNLNHDAMYWYRQDPGQGLRLIYYSQIVNDFQKGDIAEGYSVSREKKESFPLTVTSAQKNPTAFYLCASNREMNTEAFFGQGTRLTVV.